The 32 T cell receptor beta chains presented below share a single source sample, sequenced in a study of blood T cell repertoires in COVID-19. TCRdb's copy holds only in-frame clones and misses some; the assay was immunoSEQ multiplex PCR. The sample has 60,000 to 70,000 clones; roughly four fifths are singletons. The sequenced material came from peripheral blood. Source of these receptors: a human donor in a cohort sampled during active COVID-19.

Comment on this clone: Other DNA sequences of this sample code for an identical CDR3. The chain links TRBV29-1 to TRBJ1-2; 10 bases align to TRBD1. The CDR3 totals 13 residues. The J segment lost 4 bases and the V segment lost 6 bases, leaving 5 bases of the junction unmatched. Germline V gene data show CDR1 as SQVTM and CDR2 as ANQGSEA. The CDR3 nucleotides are TGCAGCGTACGACAGGGGGCCAGCTATGGCTACACCTTC. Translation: CSVRQGASYGYTF.

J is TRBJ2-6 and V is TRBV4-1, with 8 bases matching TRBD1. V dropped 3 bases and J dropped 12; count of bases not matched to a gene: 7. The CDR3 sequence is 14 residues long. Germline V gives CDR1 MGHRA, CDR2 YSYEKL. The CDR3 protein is CASSQPRQGPVLTF. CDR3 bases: TGCGCCAGCAGCCAGCCGAGACAGGGGCCCGTCCTGACTTTC.

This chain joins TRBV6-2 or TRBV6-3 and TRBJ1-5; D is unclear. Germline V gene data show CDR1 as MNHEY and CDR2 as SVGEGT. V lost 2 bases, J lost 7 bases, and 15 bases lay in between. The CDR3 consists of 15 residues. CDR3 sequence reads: CASSYPRQREQPQHF. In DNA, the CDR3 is TGTGCCAGCAGTTACCCAAGGCAGAGGGAGCAGCCCCAGCATTTT.

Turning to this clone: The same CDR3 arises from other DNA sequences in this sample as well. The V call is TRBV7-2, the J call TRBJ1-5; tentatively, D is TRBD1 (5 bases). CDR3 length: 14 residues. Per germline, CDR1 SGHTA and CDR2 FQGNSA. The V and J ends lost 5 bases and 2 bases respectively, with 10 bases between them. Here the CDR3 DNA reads TGTGCCAGCAGCCCAGACAGAGGCAATCAGCCCCAGCATTTT. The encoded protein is CASSPDRGNQPQHF.

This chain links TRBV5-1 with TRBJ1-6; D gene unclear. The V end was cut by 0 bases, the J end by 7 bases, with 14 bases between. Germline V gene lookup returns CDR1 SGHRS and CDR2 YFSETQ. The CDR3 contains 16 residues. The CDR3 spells CASSLEGLQANSPLHF. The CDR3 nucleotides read TGCGCCAGCAGCTTGGAAGGTCTGCAGGCGAATTCACCCCTCCACTTT.

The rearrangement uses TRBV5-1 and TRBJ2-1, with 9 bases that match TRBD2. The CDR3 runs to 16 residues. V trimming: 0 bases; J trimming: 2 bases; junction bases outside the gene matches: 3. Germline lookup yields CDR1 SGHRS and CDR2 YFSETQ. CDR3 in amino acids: CASSLVAGDTYNEQFF. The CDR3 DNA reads TGCGCCAGCAGCTTGGTAGCGGGGGACACCTACAATGAGCAGTTCTTC.

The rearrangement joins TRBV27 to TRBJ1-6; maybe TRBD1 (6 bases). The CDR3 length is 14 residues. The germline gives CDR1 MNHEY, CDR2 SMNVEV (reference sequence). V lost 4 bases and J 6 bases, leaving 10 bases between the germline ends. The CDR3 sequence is CASSSRGSNSPLHF. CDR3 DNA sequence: TGTGCCAGCAGTTCCAGGGGAAGTAATTCACCCCTCCACTTT.

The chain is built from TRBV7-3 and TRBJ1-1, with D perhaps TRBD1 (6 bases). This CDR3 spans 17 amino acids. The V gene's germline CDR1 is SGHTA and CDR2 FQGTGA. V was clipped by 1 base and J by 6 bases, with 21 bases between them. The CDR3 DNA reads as TGTGCCAGCAGCTTAAGGGGTGGGGGCAGACTGATAGCTGAAGCTTTCTTT. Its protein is CASSLRGGGRLIAEAFF.

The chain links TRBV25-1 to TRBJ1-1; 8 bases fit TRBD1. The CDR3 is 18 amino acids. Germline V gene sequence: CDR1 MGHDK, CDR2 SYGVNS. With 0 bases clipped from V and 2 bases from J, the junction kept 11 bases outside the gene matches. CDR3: CASSEYDRGHAYNTEAFF. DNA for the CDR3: TGTGCCAGCAGTGAATACGACAGGGGACACGCATATAACACTGAAGCTTTCTTT.

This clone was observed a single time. CDR3 residues: CASSFSGGTYYGYTF. The CDR3 coding sequence is TGTGCCAGCAGCTTTTCGGGGGGCACGTACTATGGCTACACCTTC. The V and J genes are TRBV11-3 and TRBJ1-2; D is possibly TRBD1 (6 bases). The CDR3 is 15 amino acids. V was pared by 3 bases and J by 3 bases, with 14 bases between. Germline values: CDR1 SGHNT, CDR2 YENEEA. Full variable domain (missing parts from reference TRBV11-3 and TRBJ1-2): EAGVVQSPRYKIIEKKQPVAFWCNPISGHNTLYWYLQNLGQGPELLIRYENEEAVDDSQLPKDRFSAERLKGVDSTLKIQPAELGDSAVYLCASSFSGGTYYGYTFGSGTRLTVV.

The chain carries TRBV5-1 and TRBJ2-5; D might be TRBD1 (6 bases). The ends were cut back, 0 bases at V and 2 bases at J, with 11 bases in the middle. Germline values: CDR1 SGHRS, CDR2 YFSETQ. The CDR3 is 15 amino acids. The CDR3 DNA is TGCGCCAGCAGCTTGGGACAGGTTTATCAAGAGACCCAGTACTTC. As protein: CASSLGQVYQETQYF. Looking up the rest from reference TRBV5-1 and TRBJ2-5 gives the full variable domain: KAGVTQTPRYLIKTRGQQVTLSCSPISGHRSVSWYQQTPGQGLQFLFEYFSETQRNKGNFPGRFSGRQFSNSRSEMNVSTLELGDSALYLCASSLGQVYQETQYFGPGTRLLVL.

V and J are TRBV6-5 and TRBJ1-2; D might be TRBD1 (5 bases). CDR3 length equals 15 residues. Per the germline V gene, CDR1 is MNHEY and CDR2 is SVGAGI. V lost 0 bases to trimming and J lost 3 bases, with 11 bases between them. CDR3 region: CASSYSSRAHYGYTF. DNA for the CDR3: TGTGCCAGCAGTTACTCCAGCAGGGCCCACTATGGCTACACCTTC.

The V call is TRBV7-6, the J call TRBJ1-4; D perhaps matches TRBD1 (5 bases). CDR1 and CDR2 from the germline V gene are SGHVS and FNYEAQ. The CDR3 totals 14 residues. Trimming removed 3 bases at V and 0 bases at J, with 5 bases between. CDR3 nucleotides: TGTGCCAGCAGCTTGACAGCAACTAATGAAAAACTGTTTTTT. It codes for CASSLTATNEKLFF.

This CDR3 is CASSSGTGTTGELFF. In DNA form, the CDR3 reads TGTGCCAGCAGCTCTGGGACAGGGACCACCGGGGAGCTGTTTTTT. The chain employs TRBV5-5 and TRBJ2-2, with 9 bases that match TRBD1. With 3 bases clipped from V and 4 bases from J, the junction kept 4 bases outside the gene matches. CDR1 SGHKS and CDR2 YYEKEE come from the germline V gene (reference sequence). The CDR3 extends over 15 amino acids.

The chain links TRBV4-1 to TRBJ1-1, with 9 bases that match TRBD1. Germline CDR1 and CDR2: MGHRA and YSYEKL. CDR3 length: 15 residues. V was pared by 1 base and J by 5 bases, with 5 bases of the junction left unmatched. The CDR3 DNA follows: TGCGCCAGCAGCCAAGGTGGGACAGGGTCGACTGAAGCTTTCTTT. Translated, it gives CASSQGGTGSTEAFF.

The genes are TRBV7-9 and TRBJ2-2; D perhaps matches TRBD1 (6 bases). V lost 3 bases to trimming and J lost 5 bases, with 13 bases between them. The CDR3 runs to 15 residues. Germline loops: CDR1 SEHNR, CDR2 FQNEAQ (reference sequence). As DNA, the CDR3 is TGTGCCAGCAGCTTTAGAAGTAGGGGGACCGGGGAGCTGTTTTTT. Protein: CASSFRSRGTGELFF.

CDR3 sequence (DNA): TGTGCCACCAGCAGGGCGGGGACAGGGGGTGAAAAACTGTTTTTT. Translating it yields CATSRAGTGGEKLFF. The V call is TRBV15, the J call TRBJ1-4; the match to TRBD1 covers 11 bases. The germline V gene has CDR1 LNHNV and CDR2 YYDKDF (reference sequence). The V segment lost 3 bases and the J segment 7 bases; nucleotides outside the gene matches: 4. This CDR3 has 15 amino acids.

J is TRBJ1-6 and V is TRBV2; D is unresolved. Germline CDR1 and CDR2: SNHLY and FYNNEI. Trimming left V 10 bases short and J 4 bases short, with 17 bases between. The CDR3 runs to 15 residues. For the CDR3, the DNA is TGTGCCACCCACCCCGACATTAGTTATAATTCACCCCTCCACTTT. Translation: CATHPDISYNSPLHF.

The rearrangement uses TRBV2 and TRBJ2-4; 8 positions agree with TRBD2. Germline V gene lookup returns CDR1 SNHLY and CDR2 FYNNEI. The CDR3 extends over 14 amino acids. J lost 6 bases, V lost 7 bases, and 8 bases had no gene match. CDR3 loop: CASTSLGGGNIQYF. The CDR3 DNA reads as TGTGCCAGCACCTCCCTCGGGGGGGGAAACATTCAGTACTTC.

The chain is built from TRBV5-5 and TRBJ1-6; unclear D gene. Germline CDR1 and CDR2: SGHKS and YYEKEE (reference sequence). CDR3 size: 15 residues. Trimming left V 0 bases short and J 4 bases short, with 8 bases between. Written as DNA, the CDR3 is TGTGCCAGCAGCTTGGCCGTCGGTTATAATTCACCCCTCCACTTT. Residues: CASSLAVGYNSPLHF.

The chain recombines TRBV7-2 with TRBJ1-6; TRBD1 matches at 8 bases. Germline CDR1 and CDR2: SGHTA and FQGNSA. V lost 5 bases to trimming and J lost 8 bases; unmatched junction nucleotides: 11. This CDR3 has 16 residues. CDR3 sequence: CASSPRTGRTDSPLHF. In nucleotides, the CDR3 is TGTGCCAGCAGCCCTCGGACAGGGAGAACAGATTCACCCCTCCACTTT.

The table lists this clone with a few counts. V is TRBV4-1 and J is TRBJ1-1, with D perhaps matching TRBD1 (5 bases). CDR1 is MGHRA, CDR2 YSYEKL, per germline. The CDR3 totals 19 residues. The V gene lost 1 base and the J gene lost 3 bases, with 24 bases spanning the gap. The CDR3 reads CASSQGPNRGVGRYTEAFF. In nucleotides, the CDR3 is TGCGCCAGCAGCCAAGGTCCCAACCGGGGGGTGGGTCGGTACACTGAAGCTTTCTTT.

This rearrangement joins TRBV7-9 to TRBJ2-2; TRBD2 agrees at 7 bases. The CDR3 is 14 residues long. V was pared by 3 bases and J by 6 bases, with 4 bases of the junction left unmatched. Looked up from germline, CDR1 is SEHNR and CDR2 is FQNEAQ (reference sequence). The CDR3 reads CASSLTSLPGELFF. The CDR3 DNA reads TGTGCCAGCAGCTTGACTAGCTTGCCCGGGGAGCTGTTTTTT. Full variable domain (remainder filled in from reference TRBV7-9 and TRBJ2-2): DTGVSQNPRHKITKRGQNVTFRCDPISEHNRLYWYRQTLGQGPEFLTYFQNEAQLEKSRLLSDRFSAERPKGSFSTLEIQRTEQGDSAMYLCASSLTSLPGELFFGEGSRLTVL.

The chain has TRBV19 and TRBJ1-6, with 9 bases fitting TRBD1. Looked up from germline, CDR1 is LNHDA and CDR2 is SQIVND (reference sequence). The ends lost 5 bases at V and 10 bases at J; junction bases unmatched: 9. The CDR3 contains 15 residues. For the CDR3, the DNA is TGTGCCAGTAGTCAAAAAGACAGGGGGTGGTCACCCCTCCACTTT. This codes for CASSQKDRGWSPLHF.

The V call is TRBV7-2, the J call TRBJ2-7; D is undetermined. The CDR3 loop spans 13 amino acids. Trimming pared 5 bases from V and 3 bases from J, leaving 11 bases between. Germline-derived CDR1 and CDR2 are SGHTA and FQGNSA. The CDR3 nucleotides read TGTGCCAGCAGCGATATACAGAGCTACGAGCAGTACTTC. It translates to CASSDIQSYEQYF.

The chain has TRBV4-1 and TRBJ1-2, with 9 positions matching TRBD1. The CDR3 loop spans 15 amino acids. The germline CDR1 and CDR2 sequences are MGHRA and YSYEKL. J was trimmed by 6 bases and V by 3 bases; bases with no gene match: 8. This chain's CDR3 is CASSHYRDRADGYTF. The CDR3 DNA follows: TGCGCCAGCAGCCATTACCGGGACAGGGCTGATGGCTACACCTTC.

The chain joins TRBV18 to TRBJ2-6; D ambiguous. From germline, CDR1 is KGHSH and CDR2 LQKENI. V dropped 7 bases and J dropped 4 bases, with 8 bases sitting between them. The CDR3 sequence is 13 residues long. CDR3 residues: CASLASGANVLTF. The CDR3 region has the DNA TGTGCCAGCTTAGCCTCAGGGGCCAACGTCCTGACTTTC.

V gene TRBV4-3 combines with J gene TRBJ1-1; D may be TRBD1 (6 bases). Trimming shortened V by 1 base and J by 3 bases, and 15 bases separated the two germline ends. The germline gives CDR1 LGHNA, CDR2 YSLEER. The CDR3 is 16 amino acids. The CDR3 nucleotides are TGCGCCAGCAGCCAAGCCTCCGCTGGGGGCTACACTGAAGCTTTCTTT. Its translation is CASSQASAGGYTEAFF.

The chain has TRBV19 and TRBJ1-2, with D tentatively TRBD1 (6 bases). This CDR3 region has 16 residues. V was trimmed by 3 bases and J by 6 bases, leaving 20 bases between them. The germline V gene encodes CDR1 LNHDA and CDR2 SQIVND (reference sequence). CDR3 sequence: CASSITGRRVWDGYTF. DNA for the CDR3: TGTGCCAGTAGTATTACAGGGCGGCGGGTGTGGGATGGCTACACCTTC.

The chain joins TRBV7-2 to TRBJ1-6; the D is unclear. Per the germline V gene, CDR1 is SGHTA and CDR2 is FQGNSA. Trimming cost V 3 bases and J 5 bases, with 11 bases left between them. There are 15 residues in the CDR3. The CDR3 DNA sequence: TGTGCCAGCAGCTTGGGCAGCCTTAATAATTCACCCCTCCACTTT. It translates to CASSLGSLNNSPLHF. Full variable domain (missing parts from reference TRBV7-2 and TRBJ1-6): GAGVSQSPSNKVTEKGKDVELRCDPISGHTALYWYRQSLGQGLEFLIYFQGNSAPDKSGLPSDRFSAERTGGSVSTLTIQRTQQEDSAVYLCASSLGSLNNSPLHFGNGTRLTVT.

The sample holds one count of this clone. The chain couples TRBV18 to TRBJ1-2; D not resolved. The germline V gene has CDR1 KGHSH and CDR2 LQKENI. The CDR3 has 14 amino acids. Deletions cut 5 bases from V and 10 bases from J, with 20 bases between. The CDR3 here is CASSSSTTRADYTF. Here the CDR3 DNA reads TGTGCCAGCTCATCTTCGACAACCAGAGCCGACTACACCTTC.

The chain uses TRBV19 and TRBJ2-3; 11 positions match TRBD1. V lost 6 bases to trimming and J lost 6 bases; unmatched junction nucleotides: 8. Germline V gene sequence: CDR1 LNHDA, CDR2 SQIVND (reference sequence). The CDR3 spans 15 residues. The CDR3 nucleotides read TGTGCCAGTAGCTCCCCGGACAGGGGGCCTGATACGCAGTATTTT. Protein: CASSSPDRGPDTQYF.